This T cell receptor beta chain is drawn from a study of blood T cells in healthy people across ages. Study as a whole: About one barcoded beta molecule per two T cells came from capture by template switching.

Peripheral blood from each donor was collected in a volume of roughly 9.8 milliliters. General observations from the study: Donor CMV infection status was unknown, possibly confounding age-related changes in expanded clonotypes.

Then a second PCR, running roughly 7 to 11 cycles, was carried out with a sample-barcoded 5' primer and a J-beta primer mix. A template-switch adaptor that had 12 random nucleotides put a tag on each cDNA molecule. From the 5' RACE reads, TCRdb called clonotypes with MiXCR, one entry per CDR3 protein. The sample holds approximately 810,000 distinct CDR3 sequences, around 30% seen once. Ten or more counts support this clonotype. Antigen: not known. Germline V lookup: CDR1 SGHRS, CDR2 YFSETQ. The CDR3 covers 15 residues. After removal of 3 bases from V and 0 bases from J, the junction contained 4 bases not matched to a gene.

The origin of this receptor is an elderly woman in good health. J is TRBJ2-3 and V is TRBV5-1; 7 positions agree with TRBD1. Sequences were obtained from blood. The CDR3 is CASSYTGVSTDTQYF. The CDR3, as DNA: TGCGCCAGCAGCTACACAGGGGTTAGCACAGATACGCAGTATTTT.